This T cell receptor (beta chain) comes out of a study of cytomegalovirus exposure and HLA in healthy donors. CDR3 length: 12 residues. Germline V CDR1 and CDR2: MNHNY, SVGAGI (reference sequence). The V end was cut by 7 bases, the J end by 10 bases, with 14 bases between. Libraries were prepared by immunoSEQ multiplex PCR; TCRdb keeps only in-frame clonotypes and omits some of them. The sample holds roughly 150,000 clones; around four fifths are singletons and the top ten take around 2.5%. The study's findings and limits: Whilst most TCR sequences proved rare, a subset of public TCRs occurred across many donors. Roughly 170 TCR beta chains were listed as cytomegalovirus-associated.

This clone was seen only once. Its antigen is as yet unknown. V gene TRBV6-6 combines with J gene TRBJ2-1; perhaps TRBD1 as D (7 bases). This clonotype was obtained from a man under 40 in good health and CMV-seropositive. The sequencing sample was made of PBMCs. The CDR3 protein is CASTAGQREQFF. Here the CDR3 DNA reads TGTGCCAGCACCGCGGGACAGCGGGAGCAGTTCTTC.